Listed below are T cell receptor beta chains from one sample, sequenced in a study of blood T cell repertoires in COVID-19. Measured with immunoSEQ multiplex PCR; TCRdb has only the in-frame clones, and not every one. Of under 150,000 clones in the sample, approximately 86% were seen once. Sequencing input: PBMCs or T cells enriched from blood (not recorded which). These receptors all come from a woman aged 40 to 55 who had recovered from COVID-19. Each CDR3 is given with its conserved first and last residue. D genes are given only for firm matches. Not every row has a clone size; where given, it reads once, few, many or a size class.

abundance,d_gene,v_gene,j_gene,CDR3aa,CDR3nt
.,TRBD2,TRBV5-1,TRBJ2-1,CASSLPLAGGDNEQFF,TGCGCCAGCAGCTTGCCCCTAGCGGGAGGGGACAATGAGCAGTTCTTC
.,.,TRBV11-2,TRBJ2-5,CASSHHRDSQETQYF,TGTGCCAGCAGCCACCACCGGGACTCGCAAGAGACCCAGTACTTC
few,TRBD2,TRBV4-1,TRBJ2-5,CASSQVVAGVETQYF,TGCGCCAGCAGCCAAGTGGTAGCGGGAGTAGAGACCCAGTACTTC
.,TRBD2,TRBV4-1,TRBJ2-1,CASRGTSGEQFF,TGCGCCAGCAGGGGGACTAGCGGGGAGCAGTTCTTC
few,.,TRBV4-1,TRBJ2-5,CASSQDGRGQETQYF,TGCGCCAGCAGCCAAGATGGCCGGGGTCAAGAGACCCAGTACTTC
.,.,TRBV2,TRBJ1-3,CASSEGQGFGTIYF,TGTGCCAGCAGTGAAGGTCAGGGATTCGGCACCATATATTTT
.,TRBD2,TRBV6-5,TRBJ2-1,CASSDGTSQFF,TGTGCCAGCAGCGACGGGACTAGTCAGTTCTTC
once,.,TRBV7-9,TRBJ1-2,CASSSWLGRESDYGYTF,TGTGCCAGCAGCTCGTGGCTGGGGAGAGAGTCGGACTATGGCTACACCTTC
.,.,TRBV19,TRBJ1-1,CASQHNRDNTEAFF,TGTGCCAGCCAGCATAACAGGGATAACACTGAAGCTTTCTTT
.,.,TRBV11-2,TRBJ2-5,CASSGTQGTQETQYF,TGTGCCAGCAGCGGAACCCAGGGGACCCAAGAGACCCAGTACTTC
.,.,TRBV5-1,TRBJ2-5,CASSLVRNQETQYF,TGCGCCAGCAGCCTGGTGCGGAACCAAGAGACCCAGTACTTC
.,TRBD2,TRBV27,TRBJ2-7,CASTWTSGSNEQYF,TGTGCCAGCACCTGGACTAGCGGGAGTAACGAGCAGTACTTC
.,TRBD1,TRBV10-3,TRBJ2-7,CAASVQGGNEQYF,TGTGCCGCCAGCGTACAGGGGGGAAACGAGCAGTACTTC
.,.,TRBV13,TRBJ1-1,CASSPIRGTEAFF,TGTGCCAGCAGCCCTATCAGGGGTACTGAAGCTTTCTTT
.,TRBD2,TRBV20-1,TRBJ2-1,CSALMGLVHFF,TGCAGTGCTCTAATGGGACTAGTCCACTTCTTC
.,TRBD1,TRBV6-5,TRBJ1-4,CASSSTGADEKLFF,TGTGCCAGCAGCTCTACAGGGGCGGATGAAAAACTGTTTTTT
.,TRBD1,TRBV19,TRBJ1-5,CASRFDRASNQPQHF,TGTGCCAGTAGGTTCGACAGGGCAAGCAATCAGCCCCAGCATTTT
.,.,TRBV6-6,TRBJ2-3,CASSGGASTDTQYF,TGTGCCAGCAGCGGGGGTGCTAGCACAGATACGCAGTATTTT
.,.,TRBV3-1/TRBV3-2,TRBJ1-4,CASSQDIATTTNEKLFF,TGTGCCAGCAGCCAAGATATAGCAACAACAACTAATGAAAAACTGTTTTTT
.,TRBD2,TRBV29-1,TRBJ2-1,CSVERAGESVEFF,TGCAGCGTTGAACGCGCGGGGGAATCGGTGGAGTTCTTC
.,.,TRBV5-5,TRBJ2-4,CASSLDRVGAKNIQYF,TGTGCCAGCAGCTTGGACAGGGTGGGCGCCAAAAACATTCAGTACTTC
.,.,TRBV9,TRBJ2-2,CASSSKDSRGGELFF,TGTGCCAGCAGCTCTAAGGACTCGCGGGGCGGGGAGCTGTTTTTT
.,TRBD1,TRBV2,TRBJ1-5,CASSDVPGQGANQPQHF,TGTGCCAGCAGTGACGTTCCGGGACAGGGGGCGAATCAGCCCCAGCATTTT
.,TRBD1,TRBV11-2,TRBJ1-2,CASSVDRGAGYTF,TGTGCCAGCAGCGTGGACAGGGGAGCTGGCTACACCTTC
.,TRBD2,TRBV7-3,TRBJ2-7,CASSLNSGSVYEQYF,TGTGCCAGCAGCTTAAATAGCGGGAGCGTCTACGAGCAGTACTTC
.,TRBD1,TRBV18,TRBJ1-5,CASSLGQGRGQPQHF,TGTGCCAGCTCACTTGGACAGGGAAGGGGTCAGCCCCAGCATTTT
.,.,TRBV24-1,TRBJ2-1,CATSRGTGSDEQFF,TGTGCCACCAGTAGGGGAACCGGGTCGGATGAGCAGTTCTTC
.,.,TRBV19,TRBJ1-2,CASSTDPYNYGYTF,TGTGCCAGTAGTACAGACCCCTATAACTATGGCTACACCTTC
once,TRBD2,TRBV19,TRBJ2-3,CASSIRGLAGGPRGDTQYF,TGTGCCAGTAGTATAAGGGGACTAGCGGGAGGACCGCGGGGCGATACGCAGTATTTT
few,TRBD1,TRBV2,TRBJ1-1,CASLPLRGHSEAFF,TGTGCCAGCCTCCCCCTCAGGGGGCATAGTGAAGCTTTCTTT
few,.,TRBV10-3,TRBJ1-2,CATAPTTGRLRDYGYTF,TGTGCCACCGCGCCTACGACAGGCCGGCTTAGGGACTATGGCTACACCTTC
.,.,TRBV7-9,TRBJ2-2,CASSPAILQANTGELFF,TGTGCCAGCAGCCCAGCGATACTACAGGCTAACACCGGGGAGCTGTTTTTT
.,.,TRBV5-6,TRBJ2-7,CASATGLKVYEQYF,TGTGCCAGCGCCACAGGTCTCAAAGTCTACGAGCAGTACTTC
.,.,TRBV30,TRBJ1-1,CAWSVGRTDPRNTEAFF,TGTGCCTGGAGTGTGGGAAGGACAGATCCGAGGAACACTGAAGCTTTCTTT
.,TRBD1,TRBV3-1/TRBV3-2,TRBJ2-5,CASSQERGRTQETQYF,TGTGCCAGCAGCCAAGAGAGGGGGCGGACCCAAGAGACCCAGTACTTC
.,TRBD1,TRBV5-1,TRBJ1-1,CASSLQGANTEAFF,TGCGCCAGCAGCCTCCAGGGGGCGAACACTGAAGCTTTCTTT
.,TRBD2,TRBV28,TRBJ2-1,CASRMRSPSTSGSYEQFF,TGTGCCAGCAGAATGAGATCTCCCTCGACTAGCGGGAGTTATGAGCAGTTCTTC
.,TRBD1,TRBV5-5,TRBJ1-5,CASSSPGTGGNQPQHF,TGTGCCAGCAGCTCCCCTGGAACAGGGGGCAATCAGCCCCAGCATTTT
.,.,TRBV7-8,TRBJ1-2,CASSPDSHYRYTF,TGTGCCAGCAGCCCGGACAGCCACTATCGCTACACCTTC
.,TRBD1,TRBV7-3,TRBJ2-7,CASSPGQGARDEQYF,TGTGCCAGCAGCCCGGGACAGGGGGCGCGGGACGAGCAGTACTTC
once,TRBD1,TRBV4-1,TRBJ1-4,CASSPRQGREKLFF,TGCGCCAGCAGCCCGCGACAGGGAAGGGAAAAACTGTTTTTT
.,.,TRBV30,TRBJ1-6,CAWSVGAGLSPLHF,TGTGCCTGGAGTGTGGGGGCAGGGCTTTCACCCCTCCACTTT